Below are 30 T cell receptor beta chains sequenced from a single sample in a study of T-cell reconstitution after alpha-beta-depleted transplantation in children. Preparation of the TCRbeta library used unique molecular identifiers. TCRdb used MiXCR to reprocess the PCR reads, holding one entry per CDR3 protein. The table records around 370,000 distinct CDR3 sequences, approximately 10% of them present only once. The sample here was PBMCs from the stem cell graft donor, taken from the stem cell graft. These receptors were taken from a human donor who donated a stem cell graft to a child with acute lymphoblastic leukemia.

This clonotype was observed a handful of times. The chain has TRBV20-1 and TRBJ2-7; 8 bases fit TRBD2. Trimming removed 3 bases from V and 4 bases from J; junction bases left unmatched: 5. Germline V gene sequence: CDR1 DFQATT, CDR2 SNEGSKA (reference sequence). There are 13 residues in the CDR3. The CDR3 nucleotides are TGCAGTGCTAGTCCAGCGGGAGCATACGAGCAGTACTTC. Residues: CSASPAGAYEQYF.

The chain is built from TRBV10-3 and TRBJ2-1; D is unresolved. Germline CDR1 and CDR2: ENHRY and SYGVKD. Between the trimmed V and J ends, which lost 0 bases and 11 bases, there was a span of 17 bases. The CDR3 loop spans 15 amino acids. This CDR3 reads CAISESGRFNHQQFF. The CDR3, as DNA: TGTGCCATCAGTGAGTCTGGCCGCTTCAACCATCAGCAGTTCTTC.

There are a few counts of this clonotype. V and J are TRBV4-1 and TRBJ2-1; 9 nucleotides agree with TRBD1. V lost 4 bases and J lost 7; bases outside the gene matches: 5. Germline V lookup: CDR1 MGHRA, CDR2 YSYEKL. The CDR3 is made up of 14 amino acids. The CDR3 DNA follows: TGCGCCAGCAGCCGGGGGACAGGGAAGAATGAGCAGTTCTTC. Translated: CASSRGTGKNEQFF.

V and J are TRBV7-2 and TRBJ1-2; maybe TRBD1 (6 bases). From germline, CDR1 is SGHTA and CDR2 FQGNSA. V shed 4 bases and J shed 7 bases, with 13 bases lying between them. The CDR3 has 13 amino acids. CDR3 DNA: TGTGCCAGCAGCTATACAGGGTACAGTGGCTACACCTTC. It specifies CASSYTGYSGYTF.

This sequence joins TRBV28 and TRBJ2-5, with 9 nucleotides matching TRBD1. The CDR3 is 15 residues long. V gave up 2 bases and J gave up 4 bases; unmatched junction bases: 5. Germline values: CDR1 MDHEN, CDR2 SYDVKM. CDR3 DNA: TGTGCCAGCAGTTTAGGGACAGGGTTTCGAGAGACCCAGTACTTC. This encodes CASSLGTGFRETQYF.

This clonotype was observed a handful of times. The genes are TRBV24-1 and TRBJ2-1; TRBD2 agrees at 13 bases. The length of the CDR3 is 13 residues. V was pared by 12 bases and J by 5 bases, with 3 bases of the junction left unmatched. Germline V gene lookup returns CDR1 KGHDR and CDR2 SFDVKD. CDR3 coding DNA: TGTGCCTCCGGGACTAGCGGGAACAATGAGCAGTTCTTC. This codes for CASGTSGNNEQFF.

This clonotype was detected only a few times. The chain is built from TRBV5-1 and TRBJ2-3; a weak D match, TRBD1 (6 bases). The CDR3 length is 15 residues. Germline CDR1 SGHRS, CDR2 YFSETQ. V lost 0 bases to trimming and J lost 1 base, with 9 bases between them. This CDR3 reads CASSLEGVGTDTQYF. CDR3 DNA: TGCGCCAGCAGCTTGGAGGGGGTCGGCACAGATACGCAGTATTTT.

This chain connects TRBV11-2 to TRBJ2-5; D is ambiguous. V lost 7 bases, J lost 1 base, and 13 bases lay in between. The germline gives CDR1 SGHAT, CDR2 FQNNGV. The CDR3 covers 14 residues. CDR3 coding DNA: TGTGCCAGCACCACGACGGGCCGCCAAGAGACCCAGTACTTC. Residues: CASTTTGRQETQYF.

This clonotype turned up a few times. The chain combines TRBV15 with TRBJ2-7; D ambiguous. Germline assignment: CDR1 LNHNV and CDR2 YYDKDF (reference sequence). There are 18 residues in the CDR3. V lost 3 bases, J lost 2 bases, and 23 bases lay in between. The CDR3 protein is CATSSLADVGIYTYEQYF. CDR3 bases: TGTGCCACCAGCAGCCTGGCGGATGTAGGGATATACACCTACGAGCAGTACTTC. Drawing the rest from reference TRBV15 and TRBJ2-7, the complete variable domain is DAMVIQNPRYQVTQFGKPVTLSCSQTLNHNVMYWYQQKSSQAPKLLFHYYDKDFNNEADTPDNFQSRRPNTSFCFLDIRSPGLGDTAMYLCATSSLADVGIYTYEQYFGPGTRLTVT.

This clonotype was counted only a few times. This chain joins TRBV15 and TRBJ2-7; no clear D gene. Germline lookup yields CDR1 LNHNV and CDR2 YYDKDF (reference sequence). CDR3 length: 14 amino acids. Trimming removed 1 base from V and 3 bases from J, with 10 bases in between. DNA of the CDR3: TGTGCCACCAGCAGAGGGTTGGGTGTCTACGAGCAGTACTTC. It is translated as CATSRGLGVYEQYF.

The gene calls are TRBV5-1 and TRBJ2-5; tentatively, D is TRBD2 (5 bases). The CDR3 loop spans 13 amino acids. The V gene lost 9 bases and the J gene lost 5 bases, with 17 bases spanning the gap. Germline CDR1 reads SGHRS; CDR2 reads YFSETQ. The DNA for the CDR3 is TGCGCCACCCAGAGAACTAGTGCGGAGACCCAGTACTTC. Amino acids: CATQRTSAETQYF. Using reference TRBV5-1 and TRBJ2-5 for the parts outside the CDR3, the full variable domain is KAGVTQTPRYLIKTRGQQVTLSCSPISGHRSVSWYQQTPGQGLQFLFEYFSETQRNKGNFPGRFSGRQFSNSRSEMNVSTLELGDSALYLCATQRTSAETQYFGPGTRLLVL.

The CDR3 DNA is TGTGCCAGCAGCTTAGCGCGACGGAACGGGGAGCTGTTTTTT. It translates to CASSLARRNGELFF. V usage is TRBV7-2 and J usage is TRBJ2-2; D gene ambiguous. CDR1 and CDR2 from the germline V gene are SGHTA and FQGNSA. The ends were cut back, 0 bases at V and 7 bases at J, with 9 bases in the middle. The CDR3 sequence is 14 residues long.

J is TRBJ2-5 and V is TRBV12-3 or TRBV12-4; the D gene is possibly TRBD2 (6 bases). The CDR3 loop spans 14 amino acids. Trimming took off 5 bases at V and 7 bases at J, with 17 bases between the two ends. The CDR3 loop is CASSDGPGSGTQYF. The CDR3 DNA follows: TGTGCCAGCAGTGACGGCCCCGGGAGTGGGACCCAGTACTTC.

This clonotype was counted a few times. This sequence joins TRBV14 and TRBJ2-5; 8 nucleotides match TRBD2. The CDR3 totals 13 residues. The V and J ends lost 8 bases and 5 bases, in that order; junction bases with no gene match: 7. Per germline, CDR1 SGHDN and CDR2 FVKESK. The CDR3 DNA follows: TGTGCCAGCCGCGGGAGGATGGGGGAGACCCAGTACTTC. This translates into CASRGRMGETQYF.

This chain links TRBV11-2 with TRBJ2-7, with 16 positions matching TRBD2. Unmatched junction bases numbered 11, after V lost 4 bases and J lost 2 bases. The CDR3 has 19 amino acids. The germline V gene has CDR1 SGHAT and CDR2 FQNNGV. The CDR3: CASSSGTSGRAGFPYEQYF. Here the CDR3 DNA reads TGTGCCAGCAGCTCTGGGACTAGCGGGAGGGCCGGATTTCCCTACGAGCAGTACTTC.

This clonotype was counted ten times or more. The chain uses TRBV4-2 and TRBJ1-1; D gene unclear. Trimming cost V 1 base and J 3 bases, with 9 bases left between them. Germline lookup yields CDR1 LGHNA and CDR2 YNFKEQ. The CDR3 loop spans 14 amino acids. The CDR3 sequence: CASSQVLGHTEAFF. Here the CDR3 DNA reads TGTGCCAGCAGCCAAGTCTTAGGTCACACTGAAGCTTTCTTT.

This chain links TRBV29-1 with TRBJ2-3; D is unresolved. CDR1 is SQVTM and CDR2 is ANQGSEA in the germline V gene. V lost 4 bases and J 2 bases, leaving 10 bases between the germline ends. This CDR3 is 13 amino acids long. The CDR3 sequence is CSVASSFTDTQYF. Here the CDR3 DNA reads TGCAGCGTTGCAAGCAGCTTCACAGATACGCAGTATTTT.

This clonotype has more than one count but fewer than ten. J is TRBJ1-1 and V is TRBV5-1; D is uncertain. Deletions cut 2 bases from V and 0 bases from J, with 8 bases between. Germline lookup yields CDR1 SGHRS and CDR2 YFSETQ. This CDR3 spans 14 amino acids. Here the CDR3 DNA reads TGCGCCAGCAGCTTAAGTACCTTGAACACTGAAGCTTTCTTT. It translates to CASSLSTLNTEAFF.

The chain is built from TRBV12-3 or TRBV12-4 and TRBJ1-5; D unclear. This CDR3 has 13 residues. The ends were cut back, 1 base at V and 7 bases at J, with 8 bases in the middle. CDR3: CASSLGTSQPQHF. The CDR3 bases are TGTGCCAGCAGTTTAGGGACCTCCCAGCCCCAGCATTTT.

In this sample, this clonotype turned up many times. The V call is TRBV7-2, the J call TRBJ2-2; 7 bases fit TRBD1. Germline assignment: CDR1 SGHTA and CDR2 FQGNSA. Germline trimming cut 10 bases from V and 2 bases from J; bases unmatched to any gene: 7. CDR3 length: 14 amino acids. CDR3 coding DNA: TGTGCCAACACGGGACAGACTAACACCGGGGAGCTGTTTTTT. It translates to CANTGQTNTGELFF.

This clonotype was observed a handful of times. The CDR3 loop is CSVDGLAEGHSYEQYF. CDR3 in DNA: TGCAGCGTTGACGGGCTAGCGGAGGGGCACTCCTACGAGCAGTACTTC. The V and J genes are TRBV29-1 and TRBJ2-7; 7 positions match TRBD2. Germline V gene lookup returns CDR1 SQVTM and CDR2 ANQGSEA. J gave up 0 bases and V 3 bases, and 11 bases lay outside the gene matches. The CDR3 totals 16 residues.

The V gene is TRBV6-2 or TRBV6-3, the J gene TRBJ1-5; a weak D match, TRBD1 (5 bases). V was shortened by 5 bases and J by 2 bases, with 19 bases between the two germline ends. Germline CDR1 and CDR2: MNHEY and SVGEGT. The CDR3 extends over 17 amino acids. The CDR3 region is CASSTTGHTIGNQPQHF. As DNA, the CDR3 is TGTGCCAGCAGTACCACCGGACACACTATAGGCAATCAGCCCCAGCATTTT.

This clonotype came up a few times. The V gene is TRBV5-1, the J gene TRBJ1-1; D is uncertain. The CDR3 has 13 residues. V was shortened by 4 bases and J by 5 bases, with 12 bases between the two germline ends. Germline CDR1 and CDR2: SGHRS and YFSETQ. CDR3 residues: CASSKNEGTEAFF. For the CDR3, the DNA is TGCGCCAGCAGCAAAAACGAGGGAACTGAAGCTTTCTTT.

In its sample, this clonotype was seen a few times. V gene TRBV20-1 combines with J gene TRBJ2-7; D could derive from TRBD1 or TRBD2 (5 bases each). Looked up from germline, CDR1 is DFQATT and CDR2 is SNEGSKA (reference sequence). This CDR3 is built from 12 residues. V lost 5 bases, J lost 2 bases, and 10 bases lay in between. The CDR3 spells CSAGTVPYEQYF. The CDR3 nucleotides are TGCAGTGCTGGGACGGTACCCTACGAGCAGTACTTC.

The chain is built from TRBV4-1 and TRBJ1-5, with D unclear. The CDR3 runs 15 residues. The V and J ends lost 0 bases and 2 bases respectively, with 8 bases between them. Germline V gives CDR1 MGHRA, CDR2 YSYEKL. The CDR3 DNA reads as TGCGCCAGCAGCCAAGAAACCGGGGGCAATCAGCCCCAGCATTTT. Translated: CASSQETGGNQPQHF.

This clonotype has a handful of counts. The rearrangement joins TRBV5-1 to TRBJ2-7; the D gene could be TRBD1 or TRBD2 (7 bases each). The CDR3 is made up of 17 amino acids. Germline V gene data show CDR1 as SGHRS and CDR2 as YFSETQ. Trimming pared 0 bases from V and 2 bases from J, leaving 18 bases between. The DNA for the CDR3 is TGCGCCAGCAGCTTGGAAACAGACAGGGAGGGCGCCTACGAGCAGTACTTC. This encodes CASSLETDREGAYEQYF.

The table lists this clonotype with many counts. This chain uses TRBV5-1 with TRBJ2-7; D might be TRBD1 (5 bases). Trimming left V 1 base short and J 2 bases short, with 10 bases between. The CDR3 runs to 14 residues. Germline loops: CDR1 SGHRS, CDR2 YFSETQ. CDR3 amino acids: CASSLTQGPYEQYF. As DNA, the CDR3 is TGCGCCAGCAGCTTGACGCAGGGCCCCTACGAGCAGTACTTC. Full variable domain (outside the CDR3, taken from reference TRBV5-1 and TRBJ2-7): KAGVTQTPRYLIKTRGQQVTLSCSPISGHRSVSWYQQTPGQGLQFLFEYFSETQRNKGNFPGRFSGRQFSNSRSEMNVSTLELGDSALYLCASSLTQGPYEQYFGPGTRLTVT.

At least ten counts were recorded for this clonotype. The rearrangement links TRBV6-1 to TRBJ1-1; D is undetermined. CDR3 length: 13 amino acids. The V gene's germline CDR1 is MNHNS and CDR2 SASEGT. Trimming cost V 6 bases and J 8 bases, with 16 bases left between them. The CDR3 protein is CASRAPAGGEAFF. The CDR3 nucleotides read TGTGCCAGCAGAGCCCCCGCAGGAGGAGAAGCTTTCTTT.

The V and J genes are TRBV6-5 and TRBJ2-7, with 8 nucleotides matching TRBD2. Germline CDR1 MNHEY, CDR2 SVGAGI. The J segment lost 6 bases and the V segment lost 3 bases, leaving 19 bases of the junction unmatched. The CDR3 is made up of 18 amino acids. The DNA of the CDR3 is TGTGCCAGCAGTTATGCCCCGGGAGGGCCTAAGGGATCCAGCGAGCAGTACTTC. Protein: CASSYAPGGPKGSSEQYF.

This chain uses TRBV7-9 with TRBJ2-5, with D unresolved. V dropped 0 bases and J dropped 2 bases, with 7 bases sitting between them. Germline V CDR1 and CDR2: SEHNR, FQNEAQ (reference sequence). The CDR3 is 14 residues long. The CDR3 coding sequence is TGTGCCAGCAGCTTAGCGGGCAGTCAAGAGACCCAGTACTTC. Its protein product is CASSLAGSQETQYF.